This TCR beta chain was captured in a study of glioma-infiltrating T cells after dendritic cell vaccination. Study as a whole: Dendritic cell vaccination trial patients had either newly diagnosed or recurrent glioblastoma. Treatment, given 2003 to 2012, was autologous tumor lysate-pulsed dendritic cell vaccination.

The data were produced by immunoSEQ multiplex PCR, yet TCRdb's version contains in-frame clones alone and is incomplete. The sample records roughly 100,000 clones, about four fifths being singletons. There are 16 residues in the CDR3. Per the germline V gene, CDR1 is SGHNT and CDR2 is YYREEE (reference sequence). Trimming took 5 bases from V and 0 from J, leaving 12 bases between them. The chain employs TRBV5-4 and TRBJ1-6; D is ambiguous. The clonotype was recovered from a human donor with glioblastoma. Sequences were derived from blood, sampled before dendritic cell vaccination. The CDR3 DNA reads as TGTGCCAGCAGATTTGACACAAGCTCCTATAATTCACCCCTCCACTTT. It translates to CASRFDTSSYNSPLHF.